What follows are 23 T cell receptor beta chains derived from one specimen sequenced in a study of CD8 T cell repertoires and HIV-1 epitope variants. Measured with immunoSEQ multiplex PCR; TCRdb has only the in-frame clones, and not every one. Seen here are fewer than 6,500 clones, around two thirds observed once, and the top ten hold approximately 47%. These TCRs are of unknown antigen specificity. Sequences were obtained from cultured CD8+ T cells derived from PBMCs. The receptors shown here come from a male donor with HIV.

The chain recombines TRBV7-3 with TRBJ2-3, with 7 bases aligning to TRBD1. Germline trimming cut 4 bases from V and 6 bases from J; bases unmatched to any gene: 7. CDR1 SGHTA and CDR2 FQGTGA come from the germline V gene. This CDR3 contains 14 residues. CDR3 nucleotides: TGTGCCAGCAGCTCGACAGGGAGCGCCGATACGCAGTATTTT. This codes for CASSSTGSADTQYF.

This sequence joins TRBV19 and TRBJ1-2; D not certain. V gave up 3 bases and J gave up 5 bases, with 7 bases separating them. Germline assignment: CDR1 LNHDA and CDR2 SQIVND (reference sequence). This CDR3 spans 12 amino acids. CDR3: CASSIDGYGYTF. The CDR3 coding sequence is TGTGCCAGTAGTATCGATGGGTATGGCTACACCTTC.

This clone was seen only a few times. The rearrangement uses TRBV5-4 and TRBJ1-2; 10 nucleotides agree with TRBD1. Losses at the gene ends were 4 bases for V and 5 bases for J; bases not matched to a gene: 5. This CDR3 is 14 amino acids long. CDR1 SGHNT and CDR2 YYREEE come from the germline V gene (reference sequence). CDR3 protein: CASSPGTGVYGYTF. The CDR3 DNA reads as TGTGCCAGCAGCCCAGGGACAGGGGTTTATGGCTACACCTTC.

This chain connects TRBV5-5 to TRBJ2-5, with 8 nucleotides matching TRBD1. This CDR3 region has 17 residues. CDR1 is SGHKS and CDR2 is YYEKEE in the germline V gene (reference sequence). Losses at the gene ends were 4 bases for V and 5 bases for J; bases not matched to a gene: 16. Written as DNA, the CDR3 is TGTGCCAGCAGCCCTTTGGGCCCGACAGGGGAAGGGGAGACCCAGTACTTC. Amino acid sequence: CASSPLGPTGEGETQYF.

This clone was counted only a few times. Other nucleotide sequences in the sample specify the same CDR3. The chain has TRBV7-9 and TRBJ1-5; D ambiguous. V lost 6 bases, J lost 0 bases, and 9 bases lay in between. The CDR3 totals 14 residues. Looked up from germline, CDR1 is SEHNR and CDR2 is FQNEAQ (reference sequence). CDR3 nucleotide sequence: TGTGCCAGCAGTCCGTCCTATAGCAATCAGCCCCAGCATTTT. It encodes CASSPSYSNQPQHF.

This clone has just one count. The genes are TRBV28 and TRBJ1-4, with 7 nucleotides matching TRBD1. The CDR3 has 15 amino acids. Trimming at V came to 5 bases and at J to 4 bases, leaving 7 bases not matched to a gene. Germline assignment: CDR1 MDHEN and CDR2 SYDVKM. In DNA, the CDR3 is TGTGCCAGCAGTCCGACAGGGCTTTTTAATGAAAAACTGTTTTTT. Its translation is CASSPTGLFNEKLFF.

V usage is TRBV2 and J usage is TRBJ2-1; 9 nucleotides agree with TRBD1. CDR3 length: 16 amino acids. The ends lost 6 bases at V and 5 bases at J; junction bases unmatched: 11. CDR1 and CDR2 (germline): SNHLY, FYNNEI. CDR3 residues: CASRERTGEPHNEQFF. The CDR3 DNA follows: TGTGCCAGCAGAGAGCGGACAGGGGAGCCCCACAATGAGCAGTTCTTC.

The V and J genes are TRBV10-3 and TRBJ2-7, with unresolved D. Germline lookup yields CDR1 ENHRY and CDR2 SYGVKD. The ends were cut back, 5 bases at V and 3 bases at J, with 17 bases in the middle. The CDR3 is 15 amino acids. DNA for the CDR3: TGTGCCATCAGTCATTCGGTAGACCCTCTCTACGAGCAGTACTTC. This translates into CAISHSVDPLYEQYF.

The chain joins TRBV25-1 to TRBJ2-7; 8 bases are shared with TRBD2. CDR3 length: 12 residues. Germline CDR1 MGHDK, CDR2 SYGVNS. After removal of 10 bases from V and 5 bases from J, the junction contained 7 bases not matched to a gene. CDR3 loop: CATEREFHEQYF. For the CDR3, the DNA is TGTGCCACCGAGCGGGAGTTCCACGAGCAGTACTTC.

This clone was seen a handful of times. The chain employs TRBV7-2 and TRBJ1-3; D possibly corresponds to TRBD1 (6 bases). V shed 5 bases and J shed 4 bases, with 18 bases lying between them. The CDR3 spans 16 residues. Germline V lookup: CDR1 SGHTA, CDR2 FQGNSA. In DNA, the CDR3 is TGTGCCAGCAGCCCCCCCTCGGCCGGGACAGGAAACACCATATATTTT. Protein: CASSPPSAGTGNTIYF.

The chain has TRBV28 and TRBJ1-5; a possible D gene is TRBD1 (5 bases). Between the trimmed V and J ends, which lost 8 bases and 3 bases, there was a span of 17 bases. CDR1 is MDHEN, CDR2 SYDVKM, per germline. The CDR3 loop spans 15 amino acids. The CDR3 nucleotides read TGTGCCAGCCACTCGGGTTCGGGGCTCAATCAGCCCCAGCATTTT. The encoded protein is CASHSGSGLNQPQHF.

The rearrangement links TRBV19 to TRBJ1-1; no definite D call. The ends were cut back, 6 bases at V and 1 base at J, with 6 bases in the middle. The CDR3 is made up of 12 amino acids. Germline CDR1 is LNHDA and CDR2 is SQIVND (reference sequence). CDR3 amino acids: CASRYGNTEAFF. CDR3 DNA: TGTGCCAGTAGGTACGGGAACACTGAAGCTTTCTTT.

The genes are TRBV11-2 and TRBJ2-7; D uncertain. Trimming stripped 5 bases from V and 2 bases from J, with 10 bases between. Germline V gene data show CDR1 as SGHAT and CDR2 as FQNNGV. This CDR3 contains 13 residues. CDR3 residues: CASSPGPTYEQYF. In nucleotides, the CDR3 is TGTGCCAGCAGCCCTGGACCTACCTACGAGCAGTACTTC.

By share of the sample, this clone is medium-sized (0.01 to 0.1%). This chain connects TRBV28 to TRBJ1-2; D not certain. The germline V gene encodes CDR1 MDHEN and CDR2 SYDVKM. CDR3 length equals 12 residues. Trimming left V 5 bases short and J 8 bases short, with 12 bases between. CDR3 DNA: TGTGCCAGCAGTCTGGATCGCTGGGGCTACACCTTC. Encoded protein: CASSLDRWGYTF.

This clone was seen a handful of times. The V gene is TRBV4-3, the J gene TRBJ1-2; possible D gene TRBD1, 5 bases. Germline V gene lookup returns CDR1 LGHNA and CDR2 YSLEER. The CDR3 contains 16 residues. The V end lost 0 bases, the J end lost 3 bases, and 14 bases lay between the germline ends. The DNA for the CDR3 is TGCGCCAGCAGCCAAGAAAGTTGGGGGGAGCACTATGGCTACACCTTC. It encodes CASSQESWGEHYGYTF.

This clone was observed a handful of times. V and J are TRBV7-9 and TRBJ2-7, with TRBD1 matching over 9 bases. J gave up 2 bases and V 4 bases, and 12 bases lay outside the gene matches. The CDR3 runs 17 residues. The germline gives CDR1 SEHNR, CDR2 FQNEAQ (reference sequence). In nucleotides, the CDR3 is TGTGCCAGCAGCTCCCAGGGACAGGGAGGTAACACCTACGAGCAGTACTTC. Residues: CASSSQGQGGNTYEQYF.

This chain links TRBV29-1 with TRBJ2-2; a weak D match, TRBD2 (7 bases). Between the trimmed V and J ends, which lost 6 bases and 4 bases, there was a span of 18 bases. This CDR3 is 15 amino acids long. The germline V gene has CDR1 SQVTM and CDR2 ANQGSEA. CDR3 in amino acids: CSVERGGWGTGELFF. Here the CDR3 DNA reads TGCAGCGTGGAAAGGGGGGGCTGGGGCACCGGGGAGCTGTTTTTT.

The V gene is TRBV19, the J gene TRBJ1-5; D call uncertain. CDR1 LNHDA and CDR2 SQIVND come from the germline V gene (reference sequence). The CDR3 loop spans 16 amino acids. With 1 base removed from V and 3 bases from J, the gap between germline ends came to 13 bases. The CDR3 region has the DNA TGTGCCAGTAGTATAGTGCCCGTCCAAATCAATCAGCCCCAGCATTTT. Translated: CASSIVPVQINQPQHF.

The count of this clone is one. The genes are TRBV5-1 and TRBJ2-3; D uncertain. V shed 0 bases and J shed 1 base, with 9 bases lying between them. The CDR3 loop spans 15 amino acids. Germline V gene data show CDR1 as SGHRS and CDR2 as YFSETQ. CDR3 sequence: CASSLVAEGTDTQYF. The CDR3 DNA reads TGCGCCAGCAGCTTGGTCGCAGAAGGCACAGATACGCAGTATTTT.

This clone was seen a single time. The CDR3 sequence: CASSLSGGGRAEQFF. CDR3 DNA: TGTGCCAGCAGTTTATCAGGGGGCGGGAGGGCTGAGCAGTTCTTC. This chain connects TRBV27 to TRBJ2-1; 9 nucleotides align to TRBD2. CDR3 size: 15 residues. The J segment lost 9 bases and the V segment lost 0 bases, leaving 6 bases of the junction unmatched. Per the germline V gene, CDR1 is MNHEY and CDR2 is SMNVEV (reference sequence).

Only a few counts were recorded for this clone. The chain joins TRBV29-1 to TRBJ1-3; D not certain. The CDR3 contains 13 residues. The germline V gene has CDR1 SQVTM and CDR2 ANQGSEA. The V and J ends lost 8 bases and 4 bases respectively, with 15 bases between them. The DNA for the CDR3 is TGCAGCACCGCCGCGGGAGGCGGAAACACCATATATTTT. It codes for CSTAAGGGNTIYF.

The table lists this clone with a count of one. This chain joins TRBV21-1 and TRBJ2-7. TRBV21-1 has pseudogene status. The CDR3 runs to 14 residues. For the CDR3, the DNA is TGTGCCAGCAGCAAAGTGAGGGGTGTCCACGAGCAGTACTTC. Protein sequence: CASSKVRGVHEQYF.

The DNA of the CDR3 is TGTGCCAGCAGTAGACTAGCGGTGTACACAGATACGCAGTATTTT. Translated: CASSRLAVYTDTQYF. V gene TRBV27 combines with J gene TRBJ2-3; 9 bases are a match to TRBD2. The germline CDR1 and CDR2 sequences are MNHEY and SMNVEV (reference sequence). J gave up 2 bases and V 5 bases, and 5 bases lay outside the gene matches. This CDR3 is built from 15 residues.